Listed here are 14 T cell receptor beta chains from one sample, sequenced in a study of T cells in Graves' hyperthyroidism and ophthalmopathy. TCR beta CDR3 regions were amplified from RNA. The TCR CDR3 was amplified in a first-round RT-PCR using the HTBI primer set. TCRdb independently ran MiXCR on the multiplex PCR reads; one entry per CDR3 protein. Of around 250,000 distinct CDR3 sequences listed, roughly 15% are singletons. Sequenced input: blood. The receptors stem from a woman in her thirties or forties with Graves' hyperthyroidism that later progressed to Graves' ophthalmopathy.

This clonotype was observed many times. This chain uses TRBV25-1 with TRBJ2-7; the match to TRBD2 covers 8 bases. The germline gives CDR1 MGHDK, CDR2 SYGVNS. The CDR3 runs to 15 residues. V gave up 5 bases and J gave up 3 bases; unmatched junction bases: 9. In nucleotides, the CDR3 is TGTGCCAGCAGTCCCGTCGGGGGGGAACTCTACGAGCAGTACTTC. This translates into CASSPVGGELYEQYF.

As regards this clonotype: A much larger clone differs from this one at a single base, so this may be a read error. The rearrangement uses TRBV5-4 and TRBJ2-7; a weak D match, TRBD2 (5 bases). Germline V gene data show CDR1 as SGHNT and CDR2 as YYREEE (reference sequence). The CDR3 spans 14 residues. CDR3 amino acids: CAGSHAVGEYEQYF. In DNA form, the CDR3 reads TGTGCCGGCAGCCACGCCGTCGGGGAGTACGAGCAGTACTTC.

This clonotype was detected many times. The V call is TRBV7-3, the J call TRBJ2-5; 11 bases line up with TRBD2. The CDR3 spans 16 residues. Trimming cost V 5 bases and J 2 bases; bases outside gene matches: 7. The germline CDR1 and CDR2 sequences are SGHTA and FQGTGA. CDR3 loop: CASSEGGTSGQETQYF. DNA of the CDR3: TGTGCCAGCAGCGAAGGAGGGACTAGCGGACAAGAGACCCAGTACTTC.

This clonotype was recorded at least ten times. This chain uses TRBV2 with TRBJ2-5, with TRBD2 matching 12 bases. The CDR3 is 16 residues long. CDR1 and CDR2 from the germline V gene are SNHLY and FYNNEI. The J segment lost 1 base and the V segment lost 6 bases, leaving 6 bases of the junction unmatched. CDR3 protein: CASRELAGGSQETQYF. The CDR3 DNA is TGTGCCAGCAGGGAACTAGCGGGAGGAAGCCAAGAGACCCAGTACTTC.

This clonotype was seen ten or more times. V usage is TRBV3-1 and J usage is TRBJ2-3; TRBD2 matches at 12 bases. Germline V gene data show CDR1 as LGHDT and CDR2 as YNNKEL (reference sequence). Trimming removed 4 bases from V and 5 bases from J; junction bases left unmatched: 4. This CDR3 is built from 15 residues. CDR3 sequence (DNA): TGTGCCAGCAGCCGACTAGCGGGAGTATTAGATACGCAGTATTTT. It codes for CASSRLAGVLDTQYF.

In this sample, this clonotype turned up a few times. The J gene is TRBJ2-2, the V gene TRBV30; D not resolved. This CDR3 comprises 15 residues. The V gene's germline CDR1 is GTSNPN and CDR2 SVGIG (reference sequence). V shed 1 base and J shed 5 bases, with 14 bases lying between them. The CDR3 DNA sequence: TGTGCCTGGAGTGACTTCCTGGGCGGAACCGGGGAGCTGTTTTTT. Translating gives CAWSDFLGGTGELFF.

This clonotype was picked up many times. The CDR3: CSPGTSGRRGADTQYF. The CDR3 DNA reads TGCAGTCCTGGGACTAGCGGGAGGAGGGGCGCAGATACGCAGTATTTT. The chain recombines TRBV20-1 with TRBJ2-3; 15 bases line up with TRBD2. This CDR3 has 16 residues. The J segment lost 4 bases and the V segment lost 8 bases, leaving 10 bases of the junction unmatched. CDR1 is DFQATT and CDR2 is SNEGSKA in the germline V gene (reference sequence).

This chain joins TRBV28 and TRBJ2-7; the D gene could be TRBD1 or TRBD2 (6 bases each). The CDR3 length is 15 residues. CDR1 is MDHEN and CDR2 is SYDVKM in the germline V gene. Trimming took 6 bases from V and 0 from J, leaving 15 bases between them. The CDR3 DNA is TGTGCCAGCAGCGCACCAAGGGGGGTCTCCTACGAGCAGTACTTC. Translation gives CASSAPRGVSYEQYF.

The gene calls are TRBV29-1 and TRBJ1-1, with TRBD1 matching 8 bases. Germline V gene sequence: CDR1 SQVTM, CDR2 ANQGSEA. Trimming at V came to 6 bases and at J to 4 bases, leaving 13 bases not matched to a gene. The CDR3 has 15 amino acids. CDR3 DNA sequence: TGCAGCGTCGGGTATGTAGGACAGGGAGGCACTGAAGCTTTCTTT. Protein product: CSVGYVGQGGTEAFF. The full variable domain, completed using reference TRBV29-1 and TRBJ1-1, is SAVISQKPSRDICQRGTSLTIQCQVDSQVTMMFWYRQQPGQSLTLIATANQGSEATYESGFVIDKFPISRPNLTFSTLTVSNMSPEDSSIYLCSVGYVGQGGTEAFFGQGTRLTVV.

This clonotype was detected many times. The CDR3 nucleotides read TGTGCCAGCACCCAAGGACAGGGCATCTACACAGATACGCAGTATTTT. Protein sequence: CASTQGQGIYTDTQYF. The rearrangement uses TRBV27 and TRBJ2-3; TRBD1 aligns across 8 bases. Per the germline V gene, CDR1 is MNHEY and CDR2 is SMNVEV (reference sequence). V was pared by 7 bases and J by 2 bases, with 11 bases of the junction left unmatched. This CDR3 is built from 16 residues.

Of note for this clonotype: This clone may be a read error of a much larger clone one base away. The rearrangement links TRBV11-2 to TRBJ2-1; D unresolved. CDR3 length equals 14 residues. In germline, CDR1 is SGHAT, CDR2 FQNNGV. The CDR3 region has the DNA TGTGCCAACAGCCCGACTTCGCAAACTGATGAGCAGTTCTTC. It yields the protein CANSPTSQTDEQFF.

This clonotype was detected ten times or more. The CDR3 is CASSFGTLYEQYF. The CDR3 DNA is TGTGCCAGCAGCTTCGGGACACTCTACGAGCAGTACTTC. J is TRBJ2-7 and V is TRBV5-6; maybe TRBD1 (6 bases). V was pared by 2 bases and J by 3 bases, with 9 bases between. The CDR3 length is 13 residues. The germline V gene encodes CDR1 SGHDT and CDR2 YYEEEE.

This clonotype showed up just once. This chain connects TRBV3-1 to TRBJ1-1; D remains ambiguous. Per the germline V gene, CDR1 is LGHDT and CDR2 is YNNKEL (reference sequence). Trimming shortened V by 6 bases and J by 5 bases, and 10 bases separated the two germline ends. This CDR3 is 12 amino acids long. CDR3 DNA sequence: TGTGCCAGCAGGAAGGAAGGAACTGAAGCTTTCTTT. Translated, it gives CASRKEGTEAFF.

V and J are TRBV27 and TRBJ2-1, with 14 positions matching TRBD2. Germline V CDR1 and CDR2: MNHEY, SMNVEV (reference sequence). This CDR3 contains 18 residues. The V gene end was trimmed by 7 bases and the J gene end by 4 bases; junction bases not matched to a gene: 12. CDR3 sequence reads: CASKISGTSGSFYNEQFF. The CDR3 coding sequence is TGTGCCAGCAAGATTTCGGGGACTAGCGGGAGCTTTTACAATGAGCAGTTCTTC.